This T cell receptor beta chain was recorded in a study of CD8 T cells in ankylosing spondylitis. This clonotype has only a few counts. Its antigen remains unidentified. General study findings and limits: Before this, some motif variants had been reported in reactive arthritis synovial fluid and blood. Reportedly, significant enrichment of disease-linked clones occurred in matched ankylosing spondylitis synovial fluid.

Quantitative 5'-RACE with molecular barcodes generated TCR beta libraries. TCRdb reprocessed the 5' RACE reads with MiXCR, giving one entry per CDR3 protein. The table has roughly 86,000 distinct CDR3 sequences, around 9.4% seen once. The V gene end was trimmed by 0 bases and the J gene end by 4 bases; junction bases not matched to a gene: 4. Per germline, CDR1 MNHNS and CDR2 SASEGT. This CDR3 has 17 residues. The sequence was obtained from a male donor with ankylosing spondylitis or in good health (not recorded which). The J gene is TRBJ1-5, the V gene TRBV6-1, with 12 bases fitting TRBD1. The material sequenced was blood, either unsorted or a sorted T cell fraction (not recorded which). CDR3 region: CASSEAGTGGGNQPQHF. Written as DNA, the CDR3 is TGTGCCAGCAGTGAAGCTGGGACAGGGGGCGGAAATCAGCCCCAGCATTTT.